This T cell receptor beta chain emerged from a study of control samples from healthy donors and cancer patients. V was clipped by 4 bases and J by 4 bases; unmatched bases: 7. The CDR3 extends over 14 amino acids. The germline V gene encodes CDR1 SGHDT and CDR2 YYEEEE. This clone came up once. TCRdb keeps only in-frame clones here, not all; method: immunoSEQ multiplex PCR. Of tens of thousands of clones detected, 91% appear once; the ten largest clones hold roughly 18%. This TCR came from a man aged 45-60 years in good health. The chain employs TRBV5-6 and TRBJ1-1, with 7 bases matching TRBD1. Sequencing input: blood. CDR3: CASSPDRRGTEAFF. In DNA, the CDR3 is TGTGCCAGCAGCCCGGACAGGAGGGGCACTGAAGCTTTCTTT.